The next 10 T cell receptor beta chains were all read from a single sample in a study of Graves' ophthalmopathy and Graves' hyperthyroidism. The authors amplified TCR beta CDR3 regions from RNA transcripts. First-round RT-PCR used HTBI primers; second-round multiplex PCR followed. TCRdb analysed the multiplex PCR reads with MiXCR anew, one entry per CDR3 protein. The sample lists roughly 700,000 distinct CDR3 sequences, roughly 41% occurring once. The sample consisted of peripheral blood. Receptors originate from an adult man with Graves' ophthalmopathy.

There are many counts of this clonotype. The chain has TRBV10-3 and TRBJ2-5; perhaps TRBD1 as D (6 bases). Per the germline V gene, CDR1 is ENHRY and CDR2 is SYGVKD. The CDR3 is 15 residues long. The V end was cut by 8 bases, the J end by 0 bases, with 16 bases between. CDR3 residues: CAISAHRQDQETQYF. The DNA for the CDR3 is TGTGCCATCTCGGCCCATAGACAGGACCAAGAGACCCAGTACTTC.

This clonotype occurred many times. One end of the junction fails to match germline, which may point to a read error. The chain recombines TRBV7-2 with TRBJ1-1, with 7 positions matching TRBD1. Germline loops: CDR1 SGHTA, CDR2 FQGNSA. CDR3 length: 15 residues. For the CDR3, the DNA is TGTGCCAGCAGCCCGAGACGACAGGGAGGGACTGAAGTTTTCTTT. The encoded protein is CASSPRRQGGTEVFF. The full variable domain, rest sourced from reference TRBV7-2 and TRBJ1-1, is GAGVSQSPSNKVTEKGKDVELRCDPISGHTALYWYRQSLGQGLEFLIYFQGNSAPDKSGLPSDRFSAERTGGSVSTLTIQRTQQEDSAVYLCASSPRRQGGTEVFFGQGTRLTVV.

This clonotype showed up just a few times. This chain links TRBV20-1 with TRBJ1-5; TRBD1 might be the D (6 bases). The germline CDR1 and CDR2 sequences are DFQATT and SNEGSKA (reference sequence). This CDR3 spans 13 amino acids. V lost 5 bases and J lost 4, with 12 bases in between. As DNA, the CDR3 is TGCAGTGCTGATCAAGGGGGAAATCAGCCCCAGCATTTT. Translated: CSADQGGNQPQHF.

This clonotype has a count of ten or more. Possible read error: a much larger clone is one base away. This chain uses TRBV7-9 with TRBJ1-1, with D uncertain. The V end lost 2 bases, the J end lost 5 bases, and 3 bases lay between the germline ends. Germline V gives CDR1 SEHNR, CDR2 FQNEAQ (reference sequence). The CDR3 sequence is 11 residues long. In DNA, the CDR3 is TGTGCCAGCAGCTTAAAGACTGAAGCTTTCTTT. Its translation is CASSLKTEAFF.

This clonotype was observed many times. The J gene is TRBJ2-7, the V gene TRBV7-9; D is uncertain. This CDR3 is 13 amino acids long. Germline-derived CDR1 and CDR2 are SEHNR and FQNEAQ (reference sequence). V was pared by 5 bases and J by 1 base, with 9 bases between. The CDR3 DNA sequence: TGTGCCAGCAGCCCCCCCGTTTCCTACGAGCAGTACTTC. Amino acids: CASSPPVSYEQYF.

As to this clonotype: Relative to the germline gene, one junction end is altered; a read error may explain this. The rearrangement links TRBV7-2 to TRBJ1-5; the match to TRBD1 covers 7 bases. CDR3 length equals 14 residues. Germline V gene sequence: CDR1 SGHTA, CDR2 FQGNSA. The CDR3 DNA reads as TGCGCCAGCAGCCAGTACAGGGGAAACCAGCCCCAGCATTTT. This encodes CASSQYRGNQPQHF.

J is TRBJ2-7 and V is TRBV25-1, with 7 nucleotides matching TRBD2. The germline CDR1 and CDR2 sequences are MGHDK and SYGVNS. V trimming: 5 bases; J trimming: 3 bases; junction bases outside the gene matches: 13. The CDR3 covers 16 residues. CDR3 nucleotide sequence: TGTGCCAGCAGTTCTCGATCGGCGGGAGTCCTCTACGAGCAGTACTTC. This codes for CASSSRSAGVLYEQYF.

The chain combines TRBV10-3 with TRBJ2-7, with D possibly being TRBD1 (5 bases). This CDR3 contains 12 residues. Germline CDR1 is ENHRY and CDR2 is SYGVKD. The V and J ends lost 3 bases and 9 bases respectively, with 12 bases between them. This CDR3 is CAISDDSRGQYF. The CDR3 region has the DNA TGTGCCATCAGTGATGACAGTCGTGGGCAGTACTTC.

The chain links TRBV11-1 to TRBJ1-2; D might be TRBD1 (6 bases). The CDR3 contains 14 residues. Trimming shortened V by 11 bases and J by 2 bases, and 18 bases separated the two germline ends. Germline values: CDR1 SGHAT, CDR2 FQDESV (reference sequence). This CDR3 reads CAWNVGGFNYGYTF. CDR3 DNA: TGTGCCTGGAATGTGGGGGGCTTCAACTATGGCTACACCTTC.

This clonotype showed up just a few times. The V call is TRBV2, the J call TRBJ2-5; 7 nucleotides match TRBD1. The CDR3 is 17 residues long. J was trimmed by 2 bases and V by 6 bases; bases with no gene match: 15. CDR1 is SNHLY and CDR2 is FYNNEI in the germline V gene. CDR3 in DNA: TGTGCCAGCAGGTCCGACAGGGCGTCGTCCATACAAGAGACCCAGTACTTC. This encodes CASRSDRASSIQETQYF.